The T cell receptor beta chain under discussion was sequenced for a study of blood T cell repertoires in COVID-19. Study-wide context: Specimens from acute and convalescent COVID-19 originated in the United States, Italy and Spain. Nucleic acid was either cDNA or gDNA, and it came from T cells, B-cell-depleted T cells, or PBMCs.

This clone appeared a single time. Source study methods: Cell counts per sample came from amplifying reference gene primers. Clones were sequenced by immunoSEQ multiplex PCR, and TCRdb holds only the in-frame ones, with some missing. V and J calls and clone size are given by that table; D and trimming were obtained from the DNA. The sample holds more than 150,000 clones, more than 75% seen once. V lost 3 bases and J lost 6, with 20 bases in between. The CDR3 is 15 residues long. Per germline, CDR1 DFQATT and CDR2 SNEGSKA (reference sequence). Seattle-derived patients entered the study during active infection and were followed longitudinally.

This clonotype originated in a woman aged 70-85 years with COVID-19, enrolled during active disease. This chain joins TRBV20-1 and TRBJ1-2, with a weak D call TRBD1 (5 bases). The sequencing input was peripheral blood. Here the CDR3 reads CSASSIRVKRDGYTF. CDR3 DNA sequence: TGCAGTGCTAGTTCGATCAGGGTCAAGCGGGATGGCTACACCTTC.